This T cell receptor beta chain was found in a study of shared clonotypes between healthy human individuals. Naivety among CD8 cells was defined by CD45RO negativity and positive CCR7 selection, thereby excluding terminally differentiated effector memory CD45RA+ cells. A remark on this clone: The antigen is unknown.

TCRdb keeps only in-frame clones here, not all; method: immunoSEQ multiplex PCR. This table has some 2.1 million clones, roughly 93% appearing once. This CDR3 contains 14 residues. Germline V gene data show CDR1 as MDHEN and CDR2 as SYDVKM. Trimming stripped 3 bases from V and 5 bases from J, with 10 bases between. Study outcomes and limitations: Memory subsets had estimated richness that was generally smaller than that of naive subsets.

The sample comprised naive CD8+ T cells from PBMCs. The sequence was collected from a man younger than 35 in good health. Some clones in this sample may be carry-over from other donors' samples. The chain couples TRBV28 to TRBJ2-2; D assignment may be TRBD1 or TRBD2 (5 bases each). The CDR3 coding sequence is TGTGCCAGCAGTTTGGGGGAAGCGACCGGGGAGCTGTTTTTT. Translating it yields CASSLGEATGELFF.